Below are 26 T cell receptor beta chains sequenced from a single sample in a study of blood T cells in healthy people across ages. The use of a sample-barcoded 5' primer and a J-beta primer mix characterized a second PCR of roughly 6 to 11 cycles. TCRdb passed the 5' RACE reads through MiXCR, listing each CDR3 protein once. The table lists about 800,000 distinct CDR3 sequences, over 45% of them singletons. Specimen: blood. The receptor set was obtained from a young man in good health.

The CDR3 DNA sequence: TGTGCCAGCAGAAGGATCGGGACCCCATCCTACGAGCAGTACTTC. Translating gives CASRRIGTPSYEQYF. The chain links TRBV11-2 to TRBJ2-7; D could derive from TRBD1 or TRBD2 (5 bases each). The V gene's germline CDR1 is SGHAT and CDR2 FQNNGV. V was cut by 6 bases and J by 1 base, with 16 bases left in between. This CDR3 region has 15 residues.

This clonotype appeared a few times. V is TRBV11-1 and J is TRBJ1-2; D unclear. This CDR3 region has 12 residues. V lost 2 bases, J lost 7 bases, and 8 bases lay in between. Looked up from germline, CDR1 is SGHAT and CDR2 is FQDESV (reference sequence). The CDR3 nucleotides read TGTGCCAGCAGCTTAAGGTCCGTTGGCTACACCTTC. It specifies CASSLRSVGYTF.

This chain links TRBV6-5 with TRBJ2-5, with 7 positions matching TRBD2. The CDR3 has 16 residues. V lost 2 bases and J lost 5; bases outside the gene matches: 11. Per the germline V gene, CDR1 is MNHEY and CDR2 is SVGAGI. The CDR3 here is CASSYKTGLGMETQYF. CDR3 sequence (DNA): TGTGCCAGCAGTTACAAGACCGGACTAGGAATGGAGACCCAGTACTTC.

This clonotype was picked up a small number of times. V and J are TRBV7-9 and TRBJ2-1; D possibly corresponds to TRBD2 (5 bases). Per the germline V gene, CDR1 is SEHNR and CDR2 is FQNEAQ (reference sequence). Trimming took 6 bases from V and 8 from J, leaving 14 bases between them. There are 13 residues in the CDR3. CDR3 sequence reads: CASRGSRFDEQFF. In DNA form, the CDR3 reads TGTGCCAGCAGGGGGAGCAGGTTCGATGAGCAGTTCTTC.

This rearrangement joins TRBV20-1 to TRBJ2-1, with D possibly called TRBD1 or TRBD2 (6 bases each). Per the germline V gene, CDR1 is DFQATT and CDR2 is SNEGSKA (reference sequence). V was cut by 0 bases and J by 3 bases, with 15 bases left in between. The CDR3 has 16 residues. The CDR3 loop is CSAREYGGPNYNEQFF. CDR3 DNA sequence: TGCAGTGCTAGAGAGTACGGGGGCCCTAACTACAATGAGCAGTTCTTC.

The V gene is TRBV10-3, the J gene TRBJ1-2; D is perhaps TRBD1 (5 bases). V lost 4 bases and J 0 bases, leaving 9 bases between the germline ends. The germline gives CDR1 ENHRY, CDR2 SYGVKD. This CDR3 has 14 residues. In DNA, the CDR3 is TGTGCCATCAGTGGGGGGGAAGCTAACTATGGCTACACCTTC. Its translation is CAISGGEANYGYTF.

V is TRBV7-8 and J is TRBJ2-7; a weak D match, TRBD1 (5 bases). The V gene lost 5 bases and the J gene lost 0 bases, with 14 bases spanning the gap. CDR1 SGHVS and CDR2 FQNEAQ come from the germline V gene. The CDR3 runs 15 residues. The CDR3 DNA reads as TGTGCCAGCAGCCCGTCAACAGGAAGCTCCTACGAGCAGTACTTC. Its translation is CASSPSTGSSYEQYF.

The chain uses TRBV2 and TRBJ2-7; D call uncertain. The CDR3 runs to 16 residues. Per germline, CDR1 SNHLY and CDR2 FYNNEI. V dropped 4 bases and J dropped 2 bases, with 18 bases sitting between them. The CDR3 nucleotides are TGTGCCAGCAGTGTCAAACTTCAGGCGATAACCTACGAGCAGTACTTC. Amino acid sequence: CASSVKLQAITYEQYF.

The chain combines TRBV7-9 with TRBJ1-4, with 9 bases fitting TRBD1. Losses at the gene ends were 5 bases for V and 6 bases for J; bases not matched to a gene: 19. Per germline, CDR1 SEHNR and CDR2 FQNEAQ (reference sequence). This CDR3 has 19 residues. The CDR3 sequence is CASSPLLLLKTGGDEKLFF. In DNA, the CDR3 is TGTGCCAGCAGCCCTTTGCTCCTTCTTAAGACAGGGGGAGATGAAAAACTGTTTTTT.

This clonotype was recorded once. The CDR3 nucleotides read TGTGCCAGCAGCGATGGCCGGGGCGGACCCTACAATGAGCAGTACTTC. It encodes CASSDGRGGPYNEQYF. This chain connects TRBV28 to TRBJ2-4; either TRBD1 or TRBD2 may fit D (5 bases each). Germline V CDR1 and CDR2: MDHEN, SYDVKM. The CDR3 extends over 16 amino acids. V lost 6 bases, J lost 13 bases, and 28 bases lay in between.

This clonotype was picked up a small number of times. The rearrangement uses TRBV28 and TRBJ1-2; 10 nucleotides align to TRBD1. J gave up 7 bases and V 7 bases, and 15 bases lay outside the gene matches. The germline gives CDR1 MDHEN, CDR2 SYDVKM. This CDR3 contains 16 residues. The DNA for the CDR3 is TGTGCCAGCACCAATAGCCGTGGGACAGGGGAAAGTGGCTACACCTTC. Amino acids: CASTNSRGTGESGYTF.

This clonotype was seen once. V is TRBV4-2 and J is TRBJ2-1; D gene uncertain. Looked up from germline, CDR1 is LGHNA and CDR2 is YNFKEQ. V was trimmed by 0 bases and J by 1 base, leaving 13 bases between them. The CDR3 is made up of 17 amino acids. The CDR3 nucleotides are TGTGCCAGCAGCCAAGAAATTCAAGGAAGGTCCTACAATGAGCAGTTCTTC. It is translated as CASSQEIQGRSYNEQFF.

The chain joins TRBV29-1 to TRBJ2-1; D is unclear. Germline V CDR1 and CDR2: SQVTM, ANQGSEA. V was pared by 3 bases and J by 10 bases, with 10 bases between. The CDR3 spans 11 residues. CDR3 residues: CSVEEGSEQFF. In DNA, the CDR3 is TGCAGCGTTGAGGAAGGGTCCGAGCAGTTCTTC.

This clonotype was counted a few times. The V and J genes are TRBV11-2 and TRBJ2-7, with a possible D match to TRBD2 (6 bases). The germline CDR1 and CDR2 sequences are SGHAT and FQNNGV. This CDR3 comprises 14 residues. The germline V and J ends were trimmed by 2 bases and 1 base, with 9 bases remaining between them. CDR3 sequence (DNA): TGTGCCAGCAGCTTAATGGGGGGATCCTACGAGCAGTACTTC. As protein: CASSLMGGSYEQYF.

The chain employs TRBV7-9 and TRBJ2-7; 8 bases map to TRBD2. This CDR3 has 16 residues. CDR1 and CDR2 from the germline V gene are SEHNR and FQNEAQ (reference sequence). V gave up 0 bases and J gave up 4 bases; unmatched junction bases: 8. The CDR3 DNA is TGTGCCAGCAGCTTAGCGCCCGGCGGGAGGAAGTACGAGCAGTACTTC. This translates into CASSLAPGGRKYEQYF.

This chain links TRBV3-1 with TRBJ1-2, with D hard to call. Trimming stripped 7 bases from V and 4 bases from J, with 19 bases between. The CDR3 sequence is 15 residues long. The germline V gene has CDR1 LGHDT and CDR2 YNNKEL (reference sequence). The CDR3 is CASKSPGTQLYGYTF. The CDR3, as DNA: TGTGCCAGCAAATCCCCAGGCACCCAACTCTATGGCTACACCTTC.

This clonotype was counted once. The CDR3 sequence is CASSRSMGGSGQPQHF. For the CDR3, the DNA is TGTGCCAGCAGCCGATCCATGGGGGGTTCAGGTCAGCCCCAGCATTTT. The rearrangement uses TRBV21-1 and TRBJ1-5; the table calls TRBD1, which could not be checked here. TRBV21-1 is described as a pseudogene. The CDR3 is 16 residues long.

V and J are TRBV3-1 and TRBJ2-3; 12 bases map to TRBD2. V was clipped by 2 bases and J by 1 base; unmatched bases: 4. CDR1 is LGHDT, CDR2 YNNKEL, per germline (reference sequence). The CDR3 contains 17 residues. Written as DNA, the CDR3 is TGTGCCAGCAGCCAAAGGACTAGCGGGGTGGGCACAGATACGCAGTATTTT. It yields the protein CASSQRTSGVGTDTQYF.

The chain joins TRBV12-3 or TRBV12-4 to TRBJ1-1; weak D call: TRBD1 (5 bases). Trimming pared 3 bases from V and 1 base from J, leaving 9 bases between. This CDR3 is built from 14 residues. The CDR3 DNA reads TGTGCCAGCAGTTTCTCGGACAAGAACACTGAAGCTTTCTTT. Residues: CASSFSDKNTEAFF.

The count of this clonotype is one. The CDR3 DNA reads TGTGCCAGCAGTGCCTCCGGGACGGCAAACACTGAAGCTTTCTTT. This sequence encodes CASSASGTANTEAFF. The rearrangement joins TRBV6-5 to TRBJ1-1; possible D gene TRBD1, 5 bases. V dropped 5 bases and J dropped 2 bases, with 15 bases sitting between them. The germline gives CDR1 MNHEY, CDR2 SVGAGI. This CDR3 has 15 amino acids.

This sequence joins TRBV12-3 or TRBV12-4 and TRBJ2-7; no clear D gene. V was pared by 4 bases and J by 5 bases, with 21 bases between. CDR3 length: 16 residues. The CDR3 coding sequence is TGTGCCAGCAGTTCCGGCCGACGTATCTCTCGGGACGAGCAGTACTTC. Protein product: CASSSGRRISRDEQYF.

The genes are TRBV7-9 and TRBJ2-7, with 16 bases matching TRBD2. The DNA matches TRBJ2-4 better at its end, which makes the J call doubtful. The CDR3 has 19 residues. Looked up from germline, CDR1 is SEHNR and CDR2 is FQNEAQ (reference sequence). The CDR3 protein is CASSKGLAGGARAKNIQYF. CDR3 sequence (DNA): TGTGCCAGCAGCAAGGGACTAGCGGGAGGGGCTCGTGCCAAAAACATTCAGTACTTC.

In its sample, this clonotype was seen a few times. CDR3 residues: CASSAGQFGEKLFF. CDR3 bases: TGTGCCAGCAGCGCGGGACAGTTCGGTGAAAAACTGTTTTTT. This rearrangement joins TRBV7-9 to TRBJ1-4; 7 nucleotides match TRBD1. Germline CDR1 reads SEHNR; CDR2 reads FQNEAQ (reference sequence). V was pared by 5 bases and J by 7 bases, with 7 bases of the junction left unmatched. The CDR3 has 14 residues.

V is TRBV27 and J is TRBJ2-5, with 10 bases lining up with TRBD1. This CDR3 contains 15 residues. The J segment lost 4 bases and the V segment lost 4 bases, leaving 6 bases of the junction unmatched. Germline CDR1 MNHEY, CDR2 SMNVEV (reference sequence). In DNA form, the CDR3 reads TGTGCCAGCAGTTCCCCGGGACAGGGGTCAGAGACCCAGTACTTC. Its protein product is CASSSPGQGSETQYF.

V is TRBV11-3 and J is TRBJ2-7; 8 positions agree with TRBD1. The germline V gene has CDR1 SGHNT and CDR2 YENEEA. V was clipped by 1 base and J by 2 bases; unmatched bases: 4. The length of the CDR3 is 15 residues. The CDR3 DNA reads TGTGCCAGCAGCTTAGCCCCGGGACAGGCCTACGAGCAGTACTTC. Amino acids: CASSLAPGQAYEQYF.

In this sample, this clonotype turned up a few times. The CDR3 spells CAIRITGPSADEQFF. The DNA of the CDR3 is TGTGCCATCAGGATTACAGGGCCGTCGGCCGATGAGCAGTTCTTC. The J gene is TRBJ2-1, the V gene TRBV10-3, with D perhaps TRBD1 (6 bases). CDR1 is ENHRY and CDR2 is SYGVKD in the germline V gene. V gave up 6 bases and J gave up 8 bases, with 20 bases separating them. The CDR3 sequence is 15 residues long.